This T cell receptor beta chain was sequenced during a study of post-analysis software for immune sequencing data. The sample holds a few counts of this clonotype. Unique molecular identifiers had been added to the TCR beta cDNA libraries. In TCRdb, the PCR reads were re-called with MiXCR into one record per CDR3 protein. The table records some 160,000 distinct CDR3 sequences, roughly 40% of them present only once. The source is a girl aged 10-17 years with multiple sclerosis. The sample was blood, taken after autologous hematopoietic stem cell transplantation.

CDR3 sequence: CASGNANQPQHF. CDR3 in DNA: TGTGCCAGCGGGAACGCCAATCAGCCCCAGCATTTT. This chain joins TRBV12-3 or TRBV12-4 and TRBJ1-5; D gene uncertain. The germline V and J ends were trimmed by 8 bases and 3 bases, with 8 bases remaining between them. The CDR3 runs to 12 residues.